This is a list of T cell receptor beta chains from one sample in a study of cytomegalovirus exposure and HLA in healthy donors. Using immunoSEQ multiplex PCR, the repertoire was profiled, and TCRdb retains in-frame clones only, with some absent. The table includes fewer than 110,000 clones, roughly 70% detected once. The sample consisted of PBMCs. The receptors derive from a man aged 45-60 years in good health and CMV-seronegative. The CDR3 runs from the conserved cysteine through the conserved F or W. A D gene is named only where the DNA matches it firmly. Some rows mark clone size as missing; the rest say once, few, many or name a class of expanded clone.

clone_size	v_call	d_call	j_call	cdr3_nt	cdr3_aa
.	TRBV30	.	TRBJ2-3	TGTGCCTCTCGGTTGGAGGCAGATACGCAGTATTTT	CASRLEADTQYF
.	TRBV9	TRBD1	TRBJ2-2	TGTGCCAGCAGCACCCGGACAGGGAACACCGGGGAGCTGTTTTTT	CASSTRTGNTGELFF
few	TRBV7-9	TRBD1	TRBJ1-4	TGTGCCAGCAGCACCCGGGACAGGGGGGTTGCTAATGAAAAACTGTTTTTT	CASSTRDRGVANEKLFF
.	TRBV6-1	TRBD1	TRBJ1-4	TGTGCCAGCAGTGCCCGGGGACAGGGCCAGAATGAAAAACTGTTTTTT	CASSARGQGQNEKLFF
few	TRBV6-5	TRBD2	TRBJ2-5	TGTGCCAGCAGTTTAGCGGGGGGGCAGGAGACCCAGTACTTC	CASSLAGGQETQYF
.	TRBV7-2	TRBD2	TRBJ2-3	TGTGCCAGCAGCCCAGCGGGAGTCGGGACAGATACGCAGTATTTT	CASSPAGVGTDTQYF
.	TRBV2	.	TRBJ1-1	TGTGCCAGCAGTGAGGACATCCAATTTGGTGAAGCTTTCTTT	CASSEDIQFGEAFF
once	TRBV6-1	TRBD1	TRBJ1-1	TGTGCCAGCAGCGGATTCGAACAGGGGGTGAATGAAGCTTTCTTT	CASSGFEQGVNEAFF
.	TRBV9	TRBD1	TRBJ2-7	TGTGCCAGCAGCGTAGGTTACAGGGGATACGAGCAGTACTTC	CASSVGYRGYEQYF
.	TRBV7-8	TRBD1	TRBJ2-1	TGTGCCAGCAGCTTAGGGGCGACAGGGGTCAATGAGCAGTTCTTC	CASSLGATGVNEQFF
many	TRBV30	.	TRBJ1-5	TGTGCCTGGAGTGTGAGATTCGATCAGCCCCAGCATTTT	CAWSVRFDQPQHF
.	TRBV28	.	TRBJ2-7	TGTGCCAGCAGTTTAGGGGCAGGGGCCGAGCAGTACTTC	CASSLGAGAEQYF
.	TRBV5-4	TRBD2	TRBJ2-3	TGCGCCAGCAGCTTAAGGTCGACTGCCGGGAGGGATACGCAGTATTTT	CASSLRSTAGRDTQYF
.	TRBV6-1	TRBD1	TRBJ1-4	TGTGCCAGCAGTGCGGGCCTGGGACAGGGTAATGAAAAACTGTTTTTT	CASSAGLGQGNEKLFF
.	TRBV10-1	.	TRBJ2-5	TGCGCCAGCAGTCAGGGGGAGACCCAGTACTTC	CASSQGETQYF
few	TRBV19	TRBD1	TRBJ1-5	TGTGCCAGTAGACCGGGACAGGGCTTCAATCAGCCCCAGCATTTT	CASRPGQGFNQPQHF
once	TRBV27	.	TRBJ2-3	TGTGCCAGCAGTTCCCTTGGGGGAGGGGGGGATACGCAGTATTTT	CASSSLGGGGDTQYF
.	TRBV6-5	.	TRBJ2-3	TGTGCCAGCAGTTACGGGGACTTCACAGATACGCAGTATTTT	CASSYGDFTDTQYF
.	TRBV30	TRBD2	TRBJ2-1	TGTGCCTGGATCCCGGGACTAGCGAATAATGAGCAGTTCTTC	CAWIPGLANNEQFF
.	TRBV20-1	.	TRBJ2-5	TGCAGTGCTAGGGGGGCGGAGACCCAGTACTTC	CSARGAETQYF
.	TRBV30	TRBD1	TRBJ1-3	TGTGCCTGGGCAGGGGGCGCAGCTGGAAACACCATATATTTT	CAWAGGAAGNTIYF
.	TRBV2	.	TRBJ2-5	TGTGCCAGCAGCGGGACACGAGCCAGAGAGACCCAGTACTTC	CASSGTRARETQYF
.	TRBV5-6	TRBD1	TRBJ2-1	TGTGCCAGCAGCGGACAGGGGAACAATGAGCAGTTCTTC	CASSGQGNNEQFF
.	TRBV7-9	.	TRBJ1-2	TGTGCCAGCAGCCATATCCTCGCTCCCCGGGCCTTC	CASSHILAPRAF
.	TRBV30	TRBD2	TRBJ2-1	TGTGCCTGGAGTGCATCAGCGGGAGGTTACAATGAGCAGTTCTTC	CAWSASAGGYNEQFF
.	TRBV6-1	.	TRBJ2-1	TGTGCCAGCAGTGAGGGGGCCCCCTACAATGAGCAGTTCTTC	CASSEGAPYNEQFF
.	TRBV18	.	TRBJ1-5	TGTGCCAGCTCACCACGGTCAGGTGGCAATCAGCCCCAGCATTTT	CASSPRSGGNQPQHF
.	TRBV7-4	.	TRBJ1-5	TGTGCCAGCAGCGCGGACTACTATAGCAATCAGCCCCAGCATTTT	CASSADYYSNQPQHF
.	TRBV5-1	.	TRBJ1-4	TGCGCCAGCGCTGGGGGCAGGGGCGAAAAACTGTTTTTT	CASAGGRGEKLFF
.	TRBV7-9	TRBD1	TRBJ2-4	TGTGCCAGCAGCTCGGGACAGGGTAAAGACATTCAGTACTTC	CASSSGQGKDIQYF
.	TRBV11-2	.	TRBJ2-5	TGTGCCAGCAGCCGTGGACAGTTGAAAGAGACCCAGTACTTC	CASSRGQLKETQYF
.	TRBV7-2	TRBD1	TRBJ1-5	TGTGCCAGCAGCCGGGACAGGGTGAGCAATCAGCCCCAGCATTTT	CASSRDRVSNQPQHF
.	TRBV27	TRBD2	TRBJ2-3	TGTGCCAGCACCCCTAGCGGGGGAAGCACAGATACGCAGTATTTT	CASTPSGGSTDTQYF
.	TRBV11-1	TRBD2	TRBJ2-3	TGTGCCAGCAGCTTAGGCCGCGGGAGAAACACAGATACGCAGTATTTT	CASSLGRGRNTDTQYF
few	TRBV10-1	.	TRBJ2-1	TGCGCCAGAAAGCGGTACAATGAGCAGTTCTTC	CARKRYNEQFF
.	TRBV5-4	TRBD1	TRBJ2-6	TGTGCCAGCAGCTTGTCTACAGGGGGCGATGGGGCCAACGTCCTGACTTTC	CASSLSTGGDGANVLTF
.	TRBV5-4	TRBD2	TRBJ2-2	TGTGCCAGCAGCGAAGGCTACCTAGCGGTCGCGAACACCGGGGAGCTGTTTTTT	CASSEGYLAVANTGELFF
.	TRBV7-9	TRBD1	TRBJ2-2	TGTGCCAGCAGCCCACAGGGGAGCGGGGAGCTGTTTTTT	CASSPQGSGELFF
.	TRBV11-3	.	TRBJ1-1	TGTGCCAGCAGCTTAGGGGAGGGGAGGAACACTGAAGCTTTCTTT	CASSLGEGRNTEAFF
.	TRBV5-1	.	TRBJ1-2	TGCGCCAGCAGCTTGGACAGTGCTAACTATGGCTACACCTTC	CASSLDSANYGYTF
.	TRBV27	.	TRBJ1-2	TGTGCCAGCAGTTTGAAGGCAGGGGCAGGAGGCTACACCTTC	CASSLKAGAGGYTF
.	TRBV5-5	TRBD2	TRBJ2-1	TGTGCCAGCAGCAGAGAGATTAGCGGGAGGGCGATCAATGAGCAGTTCTTC	CASSREISGRAINEQFF